Listed below are T cell receptor beta chains from one sample, sequenced in a study of blood T cell repertoires in COVID-19. Assay: immunoSEQ multiplex PCR; the TCRdb copy retains only in-frame clones and omits some. The sample lists roughly 200,000 clones, almost 90% occurring once. Sequencing was carried out using peripheral blood. The receptors were gathered from a man aged 18-30 years with active or convalescent COVID-19. CDR3s include the opening cysteine and the closing phenylalanine or tryptophan. The D gene is left open where the match is weak. Size tells how often a clone was seen (once, few, many) or the class of an expanded clone, and some rows leave it out.

V gene,D gene,J gene,clone size,CDR3 DNA,CDR3 protein
TRBV6-6,NA,TRBJ2-6,NA,TGTGCCAGCAGTTTAACGCGGTCCTCTGGGGCCAACGTCCTGACTTTC,CASSLTRSSGANVLTF
TRBV27,NA,TRBJ2-7,NA,TGTGCCAGCAGTTTATCTCTCTCCTACGAGCAGTACTTC,CASSLSLSYEQYF
TRBV3-1/TRBV3-2,TRBD1,TRBJ1-5,NA,TGTGCCAGCAGCCAAGATTTAGGACAGGGGGCTCAGCCCCAGCATTTT,CASSQDLGQGAQPQHF
TRBV5-1,NA,TRBJ2-1,NA,TGCGCCAGCAGCTCTGGGCAGGTCAATGAGCAGTTCTTC,CASSSGQVNEQFF
TRBV7-3,TRBD2,TRBJ2-1,NA,TGTGCCAGCAGCCAGATCGGGACTAGCGGGGAGTACAATGAGCAGTTCTTC,CASSQIGTSGEYNEQFF
TRBV30,NA,TRBJ2-7,NA,TGTGCCTGGGATGGGGGGATAGGATTCTCCTACGAGCAGTACTTC,CAWDGGIGFSYEQYF
TRBV4-2,NA,TRBJ2-3,NA,TGTGCCAGCAGCCATGAGCCCCTAGCGACAAAAACAGATACGCAGTATTTT,CASSHEPLATKTDTQYF
TRBV5-1,TRBD1,TRBJ1-1,NA,TGCGCCAGCAGCCTGGACAGGGGAAACACTGAAGCTTTCTTT,CASSLDRGNTEAFF
TRBV11-2,TRBD1,TRBJ1-6,NA,TGTGCCAGCAGCTTAGATACAGGGGGTAATTCACCCCTCCACTTT,CASSLDTGGNSPLHF
TRBV28,NA,TRBJ1-1,NA,TGTGCCAGCAGTTCGCCCCGACAGAAGAACACTGAAGCTTTCTTT,CASSSPRQKNTEAFF
TRBV30,TRBD1,TRBJ2-2,NA,TGTGCCTGGGGGACAGGGGTTTTAACCGGGGAGCTGTTTTTT,CAWGTGVLTGELFF
TRBV5-6,NA,TRBJ2-7,NA,TGTGCCAGCAGCCCCTTGGCTAGCGCCCCCTCCTACGAGCAGTACTTC,CASSPLASAPSYEQYF
TRBV5-5,NA,TRBJ1-1,NA,TGTGCCAGCAGCAAATCAGGGGCTGAAGCTTTCTTT,CASSKSGAEAFF
TRBV30,NA,TRBJ1-4,few,TGTGCCTGGAGAAGACCGATGGGGGCGGGTGAAAAACTGTTTTTT,CAWRRPMGAGEKLFF
TRBV5-6,TRBD2,TRBJ2-1,NA,TGTGCCAGCAGCTTAAATGTGCTAGCGGGGGCCTACAATGAGCAGTTCTTC,CASSLNVLAGAYNEQFF
TRBV10-3,NA,TRBJ2-1,NA,TGTGCCATCAGTGAGTCGGCTCCCGACAATGAGCAGTTCTTC,CAISESAPDNEQFF
TRBV30,NA,TRBJ2-5,NA,TGTGCCTGGAGCGGGGTTCGCGGGCAAGAGACCCAGTACTTC,CAWSGVRGQETQYF
TRBV2,NA,TRBJ1-2,NA,TGTGCCAGCAGTGTTGAACAAGAACTCACTACTAACTATGGCTACACCTTC,CASSVEQELTTNYGYTF
TRBV6-6,NA,TRBJ2-5,NA,TGTGCCAGCAGAGAAACAAAGACCCAGTACTTC,CASRETKTQYF
TRBV18,NA,TRBJ2-6,NA,TGTGCCAGCTCACCTGACAAGACCAACGTCCTGACTTTC,CASSPDKTNVLTF
TRBV10-3,TRBD1,TRBJ1-1,NA,TGTGCCATCAGTGCTACGACAGGGGAGAACACTGAAGCTTTCTTT,CAISATTGENTEAFF
TRBV18,NA,TRBJ2-7,NA,TGTGCCAGCTCACCACCCGACGGAGACGAGCAGTACTTC,CASSPPDGDEQYF
TRBV6-1,TRBD2,TRBJ2-7,NA,TGTGCCAGCAGTGAACGGGGACTAGGGGCATTTGGCGAGCAGTACTTC,CASSERGLGAFGEQYF
TRBV6-1,NA,TRBJ1-5,NA,TGTGCCAGCAGTGAAGCAGCACTAGATCAGCCCCAGCATTTT,CASSEAALDQPQHF
TRBV4-2,NA,TRBJ1-5,NA,TGTGCCAGCAGCCAAGACACTAATCAGCCCCAGCATTTT,CASSQDTNQPQHF
TRBV4-1,NA,TRBJ2-7,once,TGCGCCAGCAGCCCCCCTGGCAGGGTCCACGAGCAGTACTTC,CASSPPGRVHEQYF
TRBV5-1,NA,TRBJ2-7,NA,TGCGCCAGCAGCCGAGGTTCTGGACTAAGCTCCTACGAGCAGTACTTC,CASSRGSGLSSYEQYF
TRBV21-1,NA,TRBJ1-5,NA,TGTGCCAGCAGCAATTACCCTCTGCGGTCAGCCCAGCATTTT,CASSNYPLRSAQHF
TRBV4-2,NA,TRBJ2-2,NA,TGTGCCAGCAGCCCTAGAACAGGAGGGACCGGGGAGCTGTTTTTT,CASSPRTGGTGELFF
TRBV4-2,NA,TRBJ2-1,few,TGTGCCAGCAGCCAAGAACGGCGGGACTACAATGAGCAGTTCTTC,CASSQERRDYNEQFF
TRBV4-1,NA,TRBJ1-4,NA,TGCGCCAGCAGCCAAGATGAGAGGACTCTCGGAAAACTGTTTTTT,CASSQDERTLGKLFF
TRBV30,NA,TRBJ2-5,NA,TGTGCCTGGAGTGTTAGGAGGGGTCGGGAGACCCAGTACTTC,CAWSVRRGRETQYF
TRBV15,NA,TRBJ1-2,NA,TGTGCCACCAGTACCGGGATCAGCAGTGACTATGGCTACACCTTC,CATSTGISSDYGYTF
TRBV2,NA,TRBJ1-6,NA,TGTGCCAGCAGTATCGAGACCAGGGGAAACCTCCACTTT,CASSIETRGNLHF
TRBV27,NA,TRBJ2-5,NA,TGTGCCAGCAGTCACATTACAGGGTTCCAAGAGACCCAGTACTTC,CASSHITGFQETQYF
TRBV3-1/TRBV3-2,NA,TRBJ2-7,NA,TGTGCCAGCAGCCAACGGACACGAAAAGTCTACGAGCAGTACTTC,CASSQRTRKVYEQYF
TRBV24-1,TRBD1,TRBJ2-1,once,TGTGCCACCATGCCCAGGACAGGGGGGAATGAGCAGTTCTTC,CATMPRTGGNEQFF
TRBV30,NA,TRBJ1-2,NA,TGTGCCTGGAGTCCTGGAGGGGCGAATAACTATGGCTACACCTTC,CAWSPGGANNYGYTF
TRBV30,TRBD1,TRBJ2-7,NA,TGTGCCTGGAGTGGACAGGGGTACGAGCAGTACTTC,CAWSGQGYEQYF
TRBV4-3,TRBD1,TRBJ1-2,NA,TGCGCCAGCAGCCAAACCCCGACAGGGATCTATGGCTACACCTTC,CASSQTPTGIYGYTF
TRBV10-1,NA,TRBJ1-4,NA,TGCGCCAGCAGTGATTACGGGACACATGAAAAACTGTTTTTT,CASSDYGTHEKLFF
TRBV7-9,TRBD1,TRBJ1-1,few,TGTGCCAGCAGCCTGGGGGACAGTGAAGCTTTCTTT,CASSLGDSEAFF
TRBV11-2,NA,TRBJ2-7,NA,TGTGCCAGCAGCTTAGATAGGGCTAGCCCTTACGAGCAGTACTTC,CASSLDRASPYEQYF
TRBV29-1,NA,TRBJ1-1,NA,TGCAGCGCCTCCGGGGGGGCGCCCACTGAAGCTTTCTTT,CSASGGAPTEAFF